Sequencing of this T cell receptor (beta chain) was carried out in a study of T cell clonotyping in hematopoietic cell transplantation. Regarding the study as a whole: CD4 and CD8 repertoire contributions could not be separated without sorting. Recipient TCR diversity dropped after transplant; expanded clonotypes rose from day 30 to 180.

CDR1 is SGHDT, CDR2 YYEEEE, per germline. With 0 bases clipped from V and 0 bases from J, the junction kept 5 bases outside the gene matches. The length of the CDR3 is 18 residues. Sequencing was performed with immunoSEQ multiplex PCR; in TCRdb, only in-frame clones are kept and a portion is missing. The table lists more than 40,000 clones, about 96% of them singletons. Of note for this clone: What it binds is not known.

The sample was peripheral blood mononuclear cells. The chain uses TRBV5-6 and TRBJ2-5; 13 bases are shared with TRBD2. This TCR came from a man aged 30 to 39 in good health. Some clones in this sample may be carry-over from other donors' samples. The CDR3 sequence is CASSLELAGGLNQETQYF. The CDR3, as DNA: TGTGCCAGCAGCTTGGAACTAGCGGGGGGGCTAAACCAAGAGACCCAGTACTTC.